Sequencing of this T cell receptor beta chain was carried out in a study of shared clonotypes between healthy human individuals. Study results and limitations: Naive subsets tended to show greater estimated richness than memory subsets. Blood was the only sampled material, and tissue repertoires likely differ.

Points on this clone: Antigen unknown.

CD45RO-negative cells were positively selected for CCR7, leaving out terminally differentiated effector memory CD45RA+ cells. This CDR3 spans 15 amino acids. CDR1 is MNHEY, CDR2 SMNVEV, per germline (reference sequence). V was shortened by 3 bases and J by 2 bases, with 12 bases between the two germline ends. Authors' analysis steps: From ImmunoSEQ came sequences covering only the junction and carrying no quality scores, so filtering differed. Here immunoSEQ multiplex PCR was the method, and the copy in TCRdb shows in-frame clones only, minus some. V and J calls and clone size are as listed in that table; D and trimming were resolved from the DNA. The sample lists just over 2,000,000 clones; less than 95% were seen once.

This TCR came from a man in his late teens or twenties in good health. The sequenced sample was naive CD8+ T cells sorted from blood. V is TRBV27 and J is TRBJ2-3, with no clear D. CDR3 amino acids: CASSFVTSYTDTQYF. DNA of the CDR3: TGTGCCAGCAGTTTCGTGACCAGTTACACAGATACGCAGTATTTT.